Below, 21 T cell receptor beta chains from the same sample are listed, as sequenced in a study of T cell repertoires in ileal Crohn's disease. Here immunoSEQ multiplex PCR was the method, and the copy in TCRdb shows in-frame clones only, minus some. This table has about 14,000 clones, around four fifths appearing once. Sample: ileal tissue. The receptors shown here come from an adult with Crohn's disease.

This chain uses TRBV19 with TRBJ1-2; D uncertain. CDR3 length: 12 residues. V was shortened by 6 bases and J by 1 base, with 6 bases between the two germline ends. Germline V gene lookup returns CDR1 LNHDA and CDR2 SQIVND (reference sequence). The chain's CDR3 is CASREINYGYTF. In nucleotides, the CDR3 is TGTGCCAGTAGAGAGATTAACTATGGCTACACCTTC.

The gene calls are TRBV12-1 and TRBJ2-5; TRBD2 is the table's D call and was not checked against the DNA. TRBV12-1 is shown as a pseudogene. This CDR3 has 17 amino acids. The CDR3 region has the DNA TGTGCCAGCAGCTTGATGAGCGGGACCCGAACCCGAGAGACCCAGTACTTC. Protein sequence: CASSLMSGTRTRETQYF.

Regarding this clone: Other DNA variants within this sample encode the same CDR3. The rearrangement joins TRBV19 to TRBJ1-1, with D perhaps TRBD1 (5 bases). The CDR3 consists of 13 residues. Germline CDR1 and CDR2: LNHDA and SQIVND (reference sequence). Trimming took 5 bases from V and 2 from J, leaving 9 bases between them. CDR3 bases: TGTGCCAGTAGTCGTCAGGGCAACACTGAAGCTTTCTTT. Translated: CASSRQGNTEAFF. The complete variable domain, with remaining parts taken from reference TRBV19 and TRBJ1-1, reads DGGITQSPKYLFRKEGQNVTLSCEQNLNHDAMYWYRQDPGQGLRLIYYSQIVNDFQKGDIAEGYSVSREKKESFPLTVTSAQKNPTAFYLCASSRQGNTEAFFGQGTRLTVV.

The genes are TRBV2 and TRBJ1-2; D uncertain. There are 14 residues in the CDR3. Looked up from germline, CDR1 is SNHLY and CDR2 is FYNNEI. The V gene lost 4 bases and the J gene lost 3 bases, with 12 bases spanning the gap. CDR3 coding DNA: TGTGCCAGCAGTGCTAGGCTACGCGACTATGGCTACACCTTC. This gives the protein CASSARLRDYGYTF.

J is TRBJ2-7 and V is TRBV19, with TRBD1 identical over 7 bases. The junction had 17 bases not matched to a gene; V was cut back by 7 bases and J by 5 bases. Germline-derived CDR1 and CDR2 are LNHDA and SQIVND (reference sequence). This CDR3 has 16 amino acids. DNA of the CDR3: TGTGCCAGTACCCCTGGGTTAACAGGGGATCTCCACGAGCAGTACTTC. Its translation: CASTPGLTGDLHEQYF.

J is TRBJ2-2 and V is TRBV5-6; the D gene is possibly TRBD1 (9 bases). V lost 2 bases to trimming and J lost 7 bases, with 24 bases between them. The V gene's germline CDR1 is SGHDT and CDR2 YYEEEE. The CDR3 contains 18 residues. As DNA, the CDR3 is TGTGCCAGCAGCTTTGGGGACAGGGATAGCGGGAAGGTCGGGGAGCTGTTTTTT. It translates to CASSFGDRDSGKVGELFF.

The chain employs TRBV19 and TRBJ2-5, with a possible D match to TRBD2 (6 bases). Trimming took 3 bases from V and 0 from J, leaving 14 bases between them. In germline, CDR1 is LNHDA, CDR2 SQIVND (reference sequence). The CDR3 spans 16 residues. The CDR3 region has the DNA TGTGCCAGTAGTATGGGGCTAGCGACGTACCAAGAGACCCAGTACTTC. It encodes CASSMGLATYQETQYF.

The chain uses TRBV6-4 and TRBJ2-3; D is unresolved. The CDR3 is 14 residues long. V was clipped by 4 bases and J by 6 bases, with 14 bases between them. CDR1 and CDR2 from the germline V gene are MRHNA and SNTAGT. CDR3 DNA sequence: TGTGCCAGCAGTGTGGGTGTTCACGGGGATACGCAGTATTTT. This gives the protein CASSVGVHGDTQYF.

The chain has TRBV7-2 and TRBJ1-4; D uncertain. This CDR3 has 15 amino acids. The germline gives CDR1 SGHTA, CDR2 FQGNSA. V lost 5 bases, J lost 3 bases, and 13 bases lay in between. The CDR3 DNA is TGTGCCAGCAGCCGGGATCCTAATCCTAATGAAAAACTGTTTTTT. It encodes CASSRDPNPNEKLFF. Combining the CDR3 with reference TRBV7-2 and TRBJ1-4 gives the whole variable domain GAGVSQSPSNKVTEKGKDVELRCDPISGHTALYWYRQSLGQGLEFLIYFQGNSAPDKSGLPSDRFSAERTGGSVSTLTIQRTQQEDSAVYLCASSRDPNPNEKLFFGSGTQLSVL.

This clone was recorded once. This chain uses TRBV30 with TRBJ2-7; TRBD1 agrees at 8 bases. After removal of 3 bases from V and 2 bases from J, the junction contained 6 bases not matched to a gene. The CDR3 is 14 residues long. CDR1 is GTSNPN and CDR2 is SVGIG in the germline V gene (reference sequence). The CDR3 bases are TGTGCCTGGAGAAGGACAGGGCTTCCCTACGAGCAGTACTTC. Translated: CAWRRTGLPYEQYF.

This clone was picked up a small number of times. The chain uses TRBV5-1 and TRBJ2-1; 7 nucleotides line up with TRBD2. The CDR3 covers 15 residues. V gave up 4 bases and J gave up 0 bases; unmatched junction bases: 4. In germline, CDR1 is SGHRS, CDR2 YFSETQ. CDR3 loop: CASSGGTTSYNEQFF. The CDR3 bases are TGCGCCAGCAGCGGCGGGACTACCTCCTACAATGAGCAGTTCTTC.

This clone was detected only a few times. This rearrangement joins TRBV23-1 to TRBJ1-4, with 9 bases matching TRBD1. TRBV23-1 has ORF status, its function being uncertain. CDR3 size: 21 residues. V lost 2 bases, J lost 0 bases, and 16 bases stayed unmatched. This chain's CDR3 is CASSQREGQGLFHATNEKLFF. CDR3 bases: TGCGCCAGCAGTCAAAGAGAAGGACAGGGGCTATTTCACGCAACTAATGAAAAACTGTTTTTT.

The CDR3, as DNA: TGCAGCGCTACAGGGTCGTCCATGACTGAAGCTTTCTTT. This codes for CSATGSSMTEAFF. This chain links TRBV29-1 with TRBJ1-1; a possible D gene is TRBD1 (6 bases). The CDR3 sequence is 13 residues long. The germline V gene encodes CDR1 SQVTM and CDR2 ANQGSEA. The V end lost 7 bases, the J end lost 5 bases, and 17 bases lay between the germline ends.

This clone has only a few counts. The J gene is TRBJ2-3, the V gene TRBV21-1; the table's D call, TRBD1, has no DNA check behind it. TRBV21-1 is deemed a pseudogene. This CDR3 has 22 residues. The CDR3: CASSKAKGGTGAVFHSTDTQYF. The CDR3 bases are TGTGCCAGCAGCAAAGCAAAAGGGGGAACGGGCGCGGTCTTTCATAGCACAGATACGCAGTATTTT.

The chain is built from TRBV18 and TRBJ2-7, with TRBD2 matching over 11 bases. Germline V gene data show CDR1 as KGHSH and CDR2 as LQKENI. J was trimmed by 0 bases and V by 6 bases; bases with no gene match: 13. This CDR3 region has 18 residues. DNA for the CDR3: TGTGCCAGCTCCCAACGGGCTAGCGGGGGGTCCCCCTCCTACGAGCAGTACTTC. Protein: CASSQRASGGSPSYEQYF.

The chain employs TRBV30 and TRBJ1-3; 10 bases agree with TRBD1. This CDR3 is 14 amino acids long. V lost 1 base to trimming and J lost 7 bases; unmatched junction nucleotides: 4. Germline CDR1 GTSNPN, CDR2 SVGIG (reference sequence). Written as DNA, the CDR3 is TGTGCCTGGAGTGCAGGACAGGGGGGGAACACCATATATTTT. This codes for CAWSAGQGGNTIYF.

The chain employs TRBV4-1 and TRBJ2-1, with 10 nucleotides matching TRBD2. The V gene end was trimmed by 3 bases and the J gene end by 7 bases; junction bases not matched to a gene: 9. Germline V lookup: CDR1 MGHRA, CDR2 YSYEKL. The CDR3 is 16 residues long. In nucleotides, the CDR3 is TGCGCCAGCAGCCAGCCGTCTAGCGGGGGCAGGAATGAGCAGTTCTTC. Protein sequence: CASSQPSSGGRNEQFF.

V usage is TRBV4-2 and J usage is TRBJ2-3; 9 nucleotides agree with TRBD2. The CDR3 totals 18 residues. Per germline, CDR1 LGHNA and CDR2 YNFKEQ. J was trimmed by 4 bases and V by 0 bases; bases with no gene match: 11. CDR3 in DNA: TGTGCCAGCAGCCAAGAGCATCGTCTAGCGGGGATCTCAGATACGCAGTATTTT. Translation gives CASSQEHRLAGISDTQYF.

This clone showed up just a few times. This rearrangement joins TRBV4-1 to TRBJ1-1; D remains ambiguous. The CDR3 totals 12 residues. Germline lookup yields CDR1 MGHRA and CDR2 YSYEKL. Between the trimmed V and J ends, which lost 1 base and 8 bases, there was a span of 8 bases. The DNA of the CDR3 is TGCGCCAGCAGCCAAGTCTTCCAGGAAGCTTTCTTT. Translated, it gives CASSQVFQEAFF.

The chain combines TRBV6-1 with TRBJ1-1; D might be TRBD1 (6 bases). Germline V gene lookup returns CDR1 MNHNS and CDR2 SASEGT. Trimming removed 5 bases from V and 0 bases from J, with 16 bases in between. This CDR3 region has 16 residues. The CDR3 protein is CASSKDRPIMNTEAFF. In DNA form, the CDR3 reads TGTGCCAGCAGTAAAGACAGGCCAATCATGAACACTGAAGCTTTCTTT.

This chain uses TRBV7-2 with TRBJ2-1, with 8 bases fitting TRBD2. The CDR3 spans 15 residues. Per the germline V gene, CDR1 is SGHTA and CDR2 is FQGNSA. J gave up 4 bases and V 1 base, and 3 bases lay outside the gene matches. CDR3 loop: CASSLVVAGYNEQFF. CDR3 nucleotides: TGTGCCAGCAGCTTAGTGGTAGCGGGGTACAATGAGCAGTTCTTC.